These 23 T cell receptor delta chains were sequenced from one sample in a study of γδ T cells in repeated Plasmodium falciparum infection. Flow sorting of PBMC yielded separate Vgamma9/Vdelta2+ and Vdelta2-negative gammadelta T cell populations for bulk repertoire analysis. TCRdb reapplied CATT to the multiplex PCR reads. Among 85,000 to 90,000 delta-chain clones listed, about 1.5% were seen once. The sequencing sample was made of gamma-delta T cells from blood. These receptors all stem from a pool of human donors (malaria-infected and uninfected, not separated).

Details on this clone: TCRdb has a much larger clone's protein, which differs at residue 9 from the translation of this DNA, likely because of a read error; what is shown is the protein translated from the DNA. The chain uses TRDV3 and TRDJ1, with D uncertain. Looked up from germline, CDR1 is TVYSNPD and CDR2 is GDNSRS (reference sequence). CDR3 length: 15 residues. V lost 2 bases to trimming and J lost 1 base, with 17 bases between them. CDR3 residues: CAFPGDNYCTDKLIF. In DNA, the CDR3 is TGTGCCTTTCCGGGTGACAATTACTGCACCGATAAACTCATCTTT.

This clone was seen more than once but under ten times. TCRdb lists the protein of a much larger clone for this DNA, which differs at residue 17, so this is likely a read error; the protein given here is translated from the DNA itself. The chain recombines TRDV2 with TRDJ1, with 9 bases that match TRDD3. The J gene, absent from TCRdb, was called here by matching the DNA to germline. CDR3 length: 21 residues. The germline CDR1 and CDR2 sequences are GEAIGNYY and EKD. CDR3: CACDQGQLLGDHLSNTNKLIF. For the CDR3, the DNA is TGTGCCTGTGACCAGGGACAATTACTGGGGGACCACTTAAGTAACACCAATAAACTCATCTTT.

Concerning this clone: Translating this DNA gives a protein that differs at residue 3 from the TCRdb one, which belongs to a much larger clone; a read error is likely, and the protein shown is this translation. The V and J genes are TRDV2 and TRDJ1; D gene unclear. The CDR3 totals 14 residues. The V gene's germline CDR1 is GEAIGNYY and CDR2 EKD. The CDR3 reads CARDPLLETDKLIF. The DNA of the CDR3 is TGTGCCCGTGACCCTTTACTCGAGACCGATAAACTCATCTTT.

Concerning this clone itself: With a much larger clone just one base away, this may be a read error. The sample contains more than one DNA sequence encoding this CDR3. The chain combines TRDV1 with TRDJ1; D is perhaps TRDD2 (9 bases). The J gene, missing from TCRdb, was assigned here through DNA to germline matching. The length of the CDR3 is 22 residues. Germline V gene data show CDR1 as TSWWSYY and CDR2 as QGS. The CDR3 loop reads CALGELATLPTTGGVYTDKLIF. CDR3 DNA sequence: TGTGCTCTTGGGGAACTAGCAACCCTTCCTACTACTGGGGGTGTGTACACCGACAAACTCATCTTT.

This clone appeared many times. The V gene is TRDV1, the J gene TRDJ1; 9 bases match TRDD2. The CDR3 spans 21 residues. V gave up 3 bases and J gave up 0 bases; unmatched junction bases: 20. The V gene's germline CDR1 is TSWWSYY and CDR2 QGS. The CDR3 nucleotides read TGTGCTCTTGGGGATTCCTTCCTACTTACCCGGGGGATTAAGGACACCGATAAACTCATCTTT. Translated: CALGDSFLLTRGIKDTDKLIF.

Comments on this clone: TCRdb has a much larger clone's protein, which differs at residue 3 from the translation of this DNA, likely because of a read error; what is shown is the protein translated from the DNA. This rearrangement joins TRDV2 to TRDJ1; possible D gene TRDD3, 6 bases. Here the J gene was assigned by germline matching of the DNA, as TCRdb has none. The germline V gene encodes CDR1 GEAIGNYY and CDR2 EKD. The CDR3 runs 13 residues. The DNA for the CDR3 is TGTGCCCGTGACACCGGCTGGGGAACCAAACTCATCTTT. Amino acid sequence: CARDTGWGTKLIF.

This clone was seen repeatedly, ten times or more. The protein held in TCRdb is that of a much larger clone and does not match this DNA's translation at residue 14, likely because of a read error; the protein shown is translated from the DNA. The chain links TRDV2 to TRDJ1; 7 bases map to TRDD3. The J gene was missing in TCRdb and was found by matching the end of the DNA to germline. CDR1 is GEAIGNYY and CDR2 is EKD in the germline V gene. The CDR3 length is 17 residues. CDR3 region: CACDSVLGIPSGDELIF. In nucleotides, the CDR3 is TGTGCCTGTGACTCGGTACTGGGGATCCCTTCGGGCGATGAACTCATCTTT.

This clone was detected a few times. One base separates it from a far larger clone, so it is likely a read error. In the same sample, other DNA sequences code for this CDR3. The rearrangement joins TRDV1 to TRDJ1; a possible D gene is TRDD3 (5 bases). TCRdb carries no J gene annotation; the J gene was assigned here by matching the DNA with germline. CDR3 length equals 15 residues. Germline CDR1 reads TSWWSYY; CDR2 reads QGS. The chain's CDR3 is CALGEVVVRSDKLIF. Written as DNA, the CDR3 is TGTGCCCTTGGGGAAGTGGTAGTCCGCTCAGATAAACTCATCTTT.

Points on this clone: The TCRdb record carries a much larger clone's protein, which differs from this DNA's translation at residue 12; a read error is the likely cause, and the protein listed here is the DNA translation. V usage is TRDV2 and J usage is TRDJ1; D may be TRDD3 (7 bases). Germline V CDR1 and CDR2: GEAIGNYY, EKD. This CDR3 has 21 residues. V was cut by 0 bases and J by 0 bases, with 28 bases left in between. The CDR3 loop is CACDTVPSYGDRSRDTDKLIF. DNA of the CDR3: TGTGCCTGTGACACCGTTCCCTCCTACGGGGATAGGAGCCGGGACACCGATAAACTCATCTTT.

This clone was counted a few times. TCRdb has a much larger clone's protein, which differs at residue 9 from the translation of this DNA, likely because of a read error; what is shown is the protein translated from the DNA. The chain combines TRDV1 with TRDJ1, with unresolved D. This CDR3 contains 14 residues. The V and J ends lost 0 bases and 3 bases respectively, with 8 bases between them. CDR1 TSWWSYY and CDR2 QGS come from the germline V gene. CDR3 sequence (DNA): TGTGCTCTTGGGGAACTAGGTTACGCCGATAAACTCATCTTT. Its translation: CALGELGYADKLIF.

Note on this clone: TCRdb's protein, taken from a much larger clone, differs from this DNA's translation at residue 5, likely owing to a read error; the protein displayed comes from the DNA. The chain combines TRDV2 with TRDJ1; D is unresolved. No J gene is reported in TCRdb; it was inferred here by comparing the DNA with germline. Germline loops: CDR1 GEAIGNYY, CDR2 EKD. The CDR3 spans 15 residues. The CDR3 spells CACVSTESYGLKLIF. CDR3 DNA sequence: TGTGCTTGTGTTAGCACAGAGTCGTACGGGCTTAAACTCATCTTT.

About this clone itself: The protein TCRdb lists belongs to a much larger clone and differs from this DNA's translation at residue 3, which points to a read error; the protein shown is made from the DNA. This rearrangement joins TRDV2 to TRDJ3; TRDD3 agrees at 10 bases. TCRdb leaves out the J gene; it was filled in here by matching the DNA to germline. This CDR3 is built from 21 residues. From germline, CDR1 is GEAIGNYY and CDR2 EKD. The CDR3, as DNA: TGTGCCCGTGACCTCGTCGTACTGGGGGATCGGGCTACCTGGGACACCCGACAGATGTTTTTC. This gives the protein CARDLVVLGDRATWDTRQMFF.

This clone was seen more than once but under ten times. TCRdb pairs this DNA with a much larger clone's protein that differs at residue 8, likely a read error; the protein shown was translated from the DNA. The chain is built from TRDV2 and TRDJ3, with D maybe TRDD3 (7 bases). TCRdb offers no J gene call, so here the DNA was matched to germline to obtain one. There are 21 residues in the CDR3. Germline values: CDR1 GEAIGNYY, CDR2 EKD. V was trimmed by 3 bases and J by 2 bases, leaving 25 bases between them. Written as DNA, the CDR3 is TGTGCCTGTGACGGGCTGGGGGGTCCTTCCGGAGTCGCCTGGGACACCCGACAGATGTTTTTC. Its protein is CACDGLGGPSGVAWDTRQMFF.

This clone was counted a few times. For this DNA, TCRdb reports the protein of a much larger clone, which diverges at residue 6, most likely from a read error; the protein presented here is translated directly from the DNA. CDR3 region: CALGESSTTGDKLIF. In DNA form, the CDR3 reads TGTGCTCTTGGGGAATCTTCTACTACTGGAGATAAACTCATCTTT. The rearrangement joins TRDV1 to TRDJ1; perhaps TRDD3 as D (5 bases). V was cut by 2 bases and J by 5 bases, with 15 bases left in between. The CDR3 loop spans 15 amino acids. In germline, CDR1 is TSWWSYY, CDR2 QGS.

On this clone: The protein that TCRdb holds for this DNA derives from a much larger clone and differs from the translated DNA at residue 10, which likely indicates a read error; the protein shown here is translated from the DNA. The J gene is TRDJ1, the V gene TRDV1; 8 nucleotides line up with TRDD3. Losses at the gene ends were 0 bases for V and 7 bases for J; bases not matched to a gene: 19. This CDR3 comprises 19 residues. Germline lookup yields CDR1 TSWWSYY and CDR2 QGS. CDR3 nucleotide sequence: TGTGCTCTTGGGGAACTAGCTCCGGGGTGCTGGGGGAGGCCTGGTAAACTCATCTTT. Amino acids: CALGELAPGCWGRPGKLIF.

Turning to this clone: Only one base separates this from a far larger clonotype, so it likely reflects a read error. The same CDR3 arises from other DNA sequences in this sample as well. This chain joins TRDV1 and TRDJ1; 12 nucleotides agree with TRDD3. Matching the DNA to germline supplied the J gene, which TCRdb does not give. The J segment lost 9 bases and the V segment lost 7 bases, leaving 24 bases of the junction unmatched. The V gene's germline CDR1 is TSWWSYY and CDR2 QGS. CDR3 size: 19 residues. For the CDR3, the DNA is TGTGCTCTTGTCCCCAAGTCTTCCAACCGTACTGGGGGATACAGGGAACTCATCTTT. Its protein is CALVPKSSNRTGGYRELIF.

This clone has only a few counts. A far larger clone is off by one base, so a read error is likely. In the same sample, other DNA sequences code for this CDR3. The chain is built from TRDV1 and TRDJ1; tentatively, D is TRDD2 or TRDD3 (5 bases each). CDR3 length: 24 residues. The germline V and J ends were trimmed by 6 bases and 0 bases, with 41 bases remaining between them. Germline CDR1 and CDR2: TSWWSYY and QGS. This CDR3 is CALGTLRRGAIPVSVLSDTDKLIF. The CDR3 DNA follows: TGTGCTCTTGGAACCCTCCGGAGGGGGGCAATTCCTGTTTCTGTACTGAGTGACACCGATAAACTCATCTTT.

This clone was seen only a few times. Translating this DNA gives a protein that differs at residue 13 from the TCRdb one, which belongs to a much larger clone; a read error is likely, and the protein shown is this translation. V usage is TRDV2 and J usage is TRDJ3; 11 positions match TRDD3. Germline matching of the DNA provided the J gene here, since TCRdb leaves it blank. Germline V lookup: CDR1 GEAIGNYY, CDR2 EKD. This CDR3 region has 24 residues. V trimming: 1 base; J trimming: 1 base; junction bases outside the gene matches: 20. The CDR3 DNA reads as TGTGCCTGTGACACACGGGAATTACTGGGGGATAATACTTTCAGATCCTGGGACACCCGACAGATGTTTTTC. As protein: CACDTRELLGDNTFRSWDTRQMFF.

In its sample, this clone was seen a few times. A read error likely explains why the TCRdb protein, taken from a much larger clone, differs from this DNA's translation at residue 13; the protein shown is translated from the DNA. This CDR3 is CALGVPSRRGIQLTLTAQLFF. In DNA form, the CDR3 reads TGTGCTCTTGGGGTCCCTTCCCGACGGGGGATACAACTCACTTTGACAGCACAACTCTTCTTT. The V call is TRDV1, the J call TRDJ2; 9 bases map to TRDD3. The germline V gene encodes CDR1 TSWWSYY and CDR2 QGS. V trimming: 4 bases; J trimming: 0 bases; junction bases outside the gene matches: 18. CDR3 length equals 21 residues.

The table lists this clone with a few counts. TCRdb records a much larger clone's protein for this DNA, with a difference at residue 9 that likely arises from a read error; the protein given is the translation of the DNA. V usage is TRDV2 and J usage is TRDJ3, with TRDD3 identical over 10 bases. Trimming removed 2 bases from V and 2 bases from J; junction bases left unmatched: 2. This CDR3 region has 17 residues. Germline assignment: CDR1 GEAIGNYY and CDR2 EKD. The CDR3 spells CACDILGDPWDTRQMFF. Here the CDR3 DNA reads TGTGCCTGTGACATACTGGGGGATCCCTGGGACACCCGACAGATGTTTTTC.

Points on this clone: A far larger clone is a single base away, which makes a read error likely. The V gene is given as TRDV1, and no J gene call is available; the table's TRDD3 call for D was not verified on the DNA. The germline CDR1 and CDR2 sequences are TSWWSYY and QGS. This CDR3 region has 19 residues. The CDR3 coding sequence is TGTGCTCTTGGGCCACAGGGGGCCTTCCTACGTTGGGGGACCGAGGGGCTCATCTTT. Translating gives CALGPQGAFLRWGTEGLIF.

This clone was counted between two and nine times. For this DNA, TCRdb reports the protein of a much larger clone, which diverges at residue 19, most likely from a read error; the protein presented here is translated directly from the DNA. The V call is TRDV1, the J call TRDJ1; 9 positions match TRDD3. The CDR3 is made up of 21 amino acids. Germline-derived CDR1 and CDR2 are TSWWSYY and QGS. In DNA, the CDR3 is TGTGCTCTTGGACCCCCTAAAAGGGGATACGCTATCTACCATTACACCGATAAACCCATCTTT. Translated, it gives CALGPPKRGYAIYHYTDKPIF.

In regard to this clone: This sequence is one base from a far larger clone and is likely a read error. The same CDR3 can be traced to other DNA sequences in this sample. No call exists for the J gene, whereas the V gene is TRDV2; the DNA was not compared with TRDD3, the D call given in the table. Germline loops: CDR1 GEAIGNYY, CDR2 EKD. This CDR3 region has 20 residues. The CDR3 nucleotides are TGTGCCTGTGACCCGGCTTCCTCCTACGGGGGATACGCGTACACCGATAAGCTCATCTTT. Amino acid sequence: CACDPASSYGGYAYTDKLIF.